The clone carrying this T cell receptor (beta chain) showed up just a few times. The sample belongs to a study of T cell repertoires in cytomegalovirus infection. TCRdb called the reads again in MiXCR, with one record for every CDR3 protein. The sample includes approximately 500,000 distinct CDR3 sequences, approximately 15% seen only once; the top ten take more than 20%. This CDR3 is built from 18 residues. Trimming removed 1 base from V and 4 bases from J; junction bases left unmatched: 15. Germline V gene sequence: CDR1 MNHNS, CDR2 SASEGT. Sequences were obtained from CD8+ T cells from PBMCs. This TCR derives from a human donor in good health (CMV status not recorded). Some clones in this sample may be carry-over from other donors' samples. The chain recombines TRBV6-1 with TRBJ2-7; the match to TRBD1 covers 8 bases. The CDR3 loop is CASSEVPGGSVGSYEQYF. The CDR3 nucleotides read TGTGCCAGCAGTGAAGTACCAGGGGGCTCCGTGGGTTCTTACGAGCAGTACTTC.